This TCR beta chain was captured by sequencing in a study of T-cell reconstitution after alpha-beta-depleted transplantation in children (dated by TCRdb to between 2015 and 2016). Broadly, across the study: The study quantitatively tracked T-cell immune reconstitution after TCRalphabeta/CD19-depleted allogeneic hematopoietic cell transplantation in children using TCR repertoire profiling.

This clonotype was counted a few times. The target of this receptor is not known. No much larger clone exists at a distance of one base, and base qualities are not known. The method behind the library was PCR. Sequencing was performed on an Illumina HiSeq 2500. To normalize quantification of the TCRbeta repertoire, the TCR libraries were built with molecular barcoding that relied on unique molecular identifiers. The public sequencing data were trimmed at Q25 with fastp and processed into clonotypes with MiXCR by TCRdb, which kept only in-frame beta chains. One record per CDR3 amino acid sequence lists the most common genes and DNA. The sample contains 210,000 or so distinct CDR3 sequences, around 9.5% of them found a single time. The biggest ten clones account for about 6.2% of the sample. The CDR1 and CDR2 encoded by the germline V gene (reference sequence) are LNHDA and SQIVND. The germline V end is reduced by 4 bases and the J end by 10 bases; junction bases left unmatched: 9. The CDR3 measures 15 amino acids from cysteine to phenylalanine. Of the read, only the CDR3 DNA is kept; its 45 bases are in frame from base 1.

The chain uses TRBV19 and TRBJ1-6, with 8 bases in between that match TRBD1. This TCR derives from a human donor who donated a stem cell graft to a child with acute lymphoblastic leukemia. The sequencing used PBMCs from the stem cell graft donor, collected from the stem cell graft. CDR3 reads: CASSTGQAFESPLHF. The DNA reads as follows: TGTGCCAGTAGTACGGGACAGGCTTTTGAATCACCCCTCCACTTT.